This T cell receptor (beta chain) was retrieved from a study of beta chain features in type 1 diabetes. Sequencing targeted expressed TCRB transcripts, as all isolated RNA had been reverse transcribed. The assay was immunoSEQ multiplex PCR, and TCRdb's table has in-frame clones only and misses some. Found here are 90,000 to 110,000 clones, 40% of them singletons; the top ten hold more than 0.06%. Trimming removed 5 bases at V and 6 bases at J, with 12 bases between. CDR3 length equals 12 residues. Germline V CDR1 and CDR2: SGHRS, YFSETQ. Each sorted fraction was over 95% pure. Sequencing was carried out using stem cell memory CD4+ T cells from blood. This receptor was identified in a woman in her late teens or twenties in good health. This chain connects TRBV5-1 to TRBJ2-7; D not resolved. The CDR3: CASSPPGVEQYF. For the CDR3, the DNA is TGCGCCAGCAGTCCCCCAGGTGTCGAGCAGTACTTC. Full variable domain (rest looked up from reference TRBV5-1 and TRBJ2-7): KAGVTQTPRYLIKTRGQQVTLSCSPISGHRSVSWYQQTPGQGLQFLFEYFSETQRNKGNFPGRFSGRQFSNSRSEMNVSTLELGDSALYLCASSPPGVEQYFGPGTRLTVT.